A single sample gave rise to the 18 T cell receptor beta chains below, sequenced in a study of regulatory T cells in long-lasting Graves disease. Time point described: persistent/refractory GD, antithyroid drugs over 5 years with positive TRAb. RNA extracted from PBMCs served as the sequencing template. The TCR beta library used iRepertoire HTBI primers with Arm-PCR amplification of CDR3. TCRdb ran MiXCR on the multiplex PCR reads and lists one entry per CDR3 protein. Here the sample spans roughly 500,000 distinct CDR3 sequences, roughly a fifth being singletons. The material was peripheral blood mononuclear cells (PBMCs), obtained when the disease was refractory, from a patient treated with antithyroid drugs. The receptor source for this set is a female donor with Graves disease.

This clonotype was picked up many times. DNA for the CDR3: TGTGCCAGCAGCTTAGATCGGCCTGAGAGAGGGCAGTACTTC. Translation gives CASSLDRPERGQYF. The gene calls are TRBV11-3 and TRBJ2-7; D is unclear. Per the germline V gene, CDR1 is SGHNT and CDR2 is YENEEA. CDR3 length equals 14 residues. Trimming pared 0 bases from V and 9 bases from J, leaving 15 bases between.

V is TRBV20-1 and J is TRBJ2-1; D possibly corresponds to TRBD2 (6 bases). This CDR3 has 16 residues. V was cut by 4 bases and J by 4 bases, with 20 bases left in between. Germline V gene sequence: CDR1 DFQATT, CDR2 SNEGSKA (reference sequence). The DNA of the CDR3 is TGCAGTGCTACATCAAGGAGCGGGTTGATTTACAATGAGCAGTTCTTC. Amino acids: CSATSRSGLIYNEQFF.

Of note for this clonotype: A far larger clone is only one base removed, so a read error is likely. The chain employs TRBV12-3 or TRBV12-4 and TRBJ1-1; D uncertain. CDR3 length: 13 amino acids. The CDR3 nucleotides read TGTGCCAGCAGCATCCGGGTTAACACTGAAGCTTCCTTT. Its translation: CASSIRVNTEASF.

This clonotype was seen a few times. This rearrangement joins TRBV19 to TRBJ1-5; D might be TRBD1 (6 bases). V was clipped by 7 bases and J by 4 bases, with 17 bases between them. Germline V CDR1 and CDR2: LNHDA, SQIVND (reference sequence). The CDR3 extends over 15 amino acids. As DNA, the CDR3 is TGTGCCAGTACCGAACTTGGGGGGGCGAATCAGCCCCAGCATTTT. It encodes CASTELGGANQPQHF. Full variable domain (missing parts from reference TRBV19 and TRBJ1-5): DGGITQSPKYLFRKEGQNVTLSCEQNLNHDAMYWYRQDPGQGLRLIYYSQIVNDFQKGDIAEGYSVSREKKESFPLTVTSAQKNPTAFYLCASTELGGANQPQHFGDGTRLSIL.

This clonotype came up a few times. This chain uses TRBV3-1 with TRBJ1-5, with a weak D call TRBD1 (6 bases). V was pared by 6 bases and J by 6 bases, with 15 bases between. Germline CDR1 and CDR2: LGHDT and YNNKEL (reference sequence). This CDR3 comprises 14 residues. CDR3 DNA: TGTGCCAGCAGTTACAGGGCGGATATTCAGCCCCAGCATTTT. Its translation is CASSYRADIQPQHF.

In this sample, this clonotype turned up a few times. The CDR3 DNA reads TGTGCCAGCAGCTGGCTTCCAGATACGCAGTATTTT. Translation gives CASSWLPDTQYF. The chain is built from TRBV7-9 and TRBJ2-3; D is undetermined. Trimming removed 4 bases at V and 4 bases at J, with 6 bases between. Germline values: CDR1 SEHNR, CDR2 FQNEAQ (reference sequence). The CDR3 length is 12 residues.

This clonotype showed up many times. CDR3 nucleotides: TGTGCCAGCAGTCTACTCGGGACTAGCGGGACCGGGGAGCTGTTTTTT. The encoded protein is CASSLLGTSGTGELFF. The gene calls are TRBV7-9 and TRBJ2-2; 12 bases match TRBD2. Germline CDR1 and CDR2: SEHNR and FQNEAQ (reference sequence). The ends lost 6 bases at V and 5 bases at J; junction bases unmatched: 7. CDR3 size: 16 residues.

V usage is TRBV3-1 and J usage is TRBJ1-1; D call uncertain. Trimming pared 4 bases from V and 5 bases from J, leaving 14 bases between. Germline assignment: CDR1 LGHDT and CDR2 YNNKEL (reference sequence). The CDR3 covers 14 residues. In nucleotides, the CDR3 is TGTGCCAGCAGCCTAGAGCCGGTAGGGACTGAAGCTTTCTTT. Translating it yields CASSLEPVGTEAFF.

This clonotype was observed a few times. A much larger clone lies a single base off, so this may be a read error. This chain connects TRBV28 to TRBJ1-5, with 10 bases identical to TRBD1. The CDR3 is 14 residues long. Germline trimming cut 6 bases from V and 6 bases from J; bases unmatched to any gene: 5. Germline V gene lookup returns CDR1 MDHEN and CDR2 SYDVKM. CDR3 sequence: CASRSTGGGQPQHF. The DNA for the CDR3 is TGTGCCAGCAGGTCGACAGGGGGCGGTCAGCCCCAGCATTTT.

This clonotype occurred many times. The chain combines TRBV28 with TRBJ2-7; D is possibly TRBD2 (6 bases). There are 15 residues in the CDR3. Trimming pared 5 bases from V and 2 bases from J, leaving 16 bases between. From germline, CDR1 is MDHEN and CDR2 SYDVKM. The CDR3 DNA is TGTGCCAGCAGTCTTAGGCGGGAACAACCCTACGAGCAGTACTTC. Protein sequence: CASSLRREQPYEQYF.

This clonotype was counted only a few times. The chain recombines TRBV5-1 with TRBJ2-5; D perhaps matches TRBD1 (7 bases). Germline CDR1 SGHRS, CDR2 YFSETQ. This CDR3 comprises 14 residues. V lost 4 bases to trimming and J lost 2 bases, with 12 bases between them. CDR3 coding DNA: TGCGCCAGCAGCGTTGCGGGACAGCAAGAGACCCAGTACTTC. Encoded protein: CASSVAGQQETQYF.

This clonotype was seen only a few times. CDR3 DNA: TGTGCCAGCAGGTCCGGGACTAGCGGGGTCGAGCAGTACTTC. Protein product: CASRSGTSGVEQYF. The J gene is TRBJ2-7, the V gene TRBV7-2, with 13 positions matching TRBD2. CDR1 is SGHTA and CDR2 is FQGNSA in the germline V gene. CDR3 length: 14 residues. V lost 6 bases, J lost 6 bases, and 5 bases stayed unmatched.

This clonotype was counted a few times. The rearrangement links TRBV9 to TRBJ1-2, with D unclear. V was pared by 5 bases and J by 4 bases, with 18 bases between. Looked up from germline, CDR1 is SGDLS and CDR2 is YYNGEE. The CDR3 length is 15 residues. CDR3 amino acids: CASSGVVSDPYGYTF. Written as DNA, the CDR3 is TGTGCCAGCAGTGGGGTGGTGTCCGACCCCTATGGCTACACCTTC.

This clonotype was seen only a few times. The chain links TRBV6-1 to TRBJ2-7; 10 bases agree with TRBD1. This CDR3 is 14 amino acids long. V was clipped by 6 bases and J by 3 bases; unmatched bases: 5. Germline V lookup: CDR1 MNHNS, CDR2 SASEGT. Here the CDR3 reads CASSWGDRGYEQYF. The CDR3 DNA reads TGTGCCAGCAGCTGGGGGGACAGGGGCTACGAGCAGTACTTC.

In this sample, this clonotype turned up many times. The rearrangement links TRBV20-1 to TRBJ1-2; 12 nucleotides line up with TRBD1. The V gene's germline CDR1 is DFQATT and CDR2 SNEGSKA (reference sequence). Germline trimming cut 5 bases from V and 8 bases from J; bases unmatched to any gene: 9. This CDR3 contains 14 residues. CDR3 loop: CSAAPGQGALGYTF. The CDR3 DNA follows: TGCAGTGCTGCCCCGGGACAGGGGGCTTTGGGCTACACCTTC.

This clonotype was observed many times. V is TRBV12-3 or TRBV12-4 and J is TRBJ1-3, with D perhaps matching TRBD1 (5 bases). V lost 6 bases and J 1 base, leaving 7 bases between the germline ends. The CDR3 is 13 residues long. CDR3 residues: CASRTASGNTIYF. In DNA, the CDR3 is TGTGCCAGCAGGACAGCGTCTGGAAACACCATATATTTT.

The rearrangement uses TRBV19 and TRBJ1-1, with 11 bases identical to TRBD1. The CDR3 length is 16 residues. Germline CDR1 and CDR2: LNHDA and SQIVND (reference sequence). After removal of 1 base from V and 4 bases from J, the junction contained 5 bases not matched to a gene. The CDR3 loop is CASSIGGTGGRTEAFF. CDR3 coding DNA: TGTGCCAGTAGTATAGGGGGGACAGGGGGTCGCACTGAAGCTTTCTTT.

In DNA form, the CDR3 reads TGTGCCAGCAGCTTAGAGCCAAGCGTACCCTCCTACGAGCAGTACTTC. Encoded protein: CASSLEPSVPSYEQYF. V usage is TRBV7-8 and J usage is TRBJ2-7; D gene unclear. The V gene lost 1 base and the J gene lost 0 bases, with 13 bases spanning the gap. Germline loops: CDR1 SGHVS, CDR2 FQNEAQ. The CDR3 spans 16 residues.